One T cell receptor (beta chain) is described in this entry. The data were taken from a study of blood T cell repertoires in COVID-19. Looked up from germline, CDR1 is MDHEN and CDR2 is SYDVKM. The CDR3 extends over 13 amino acids. V was pared by 7 bases and J by 8 bases, with 17 bases between. As originally analysed: Estimation of nucleated cell counts was performed using reference gene primer amplification. TCRdb keeps only in-frame clones here, not all; method: immunoSEQ multiplex PCR. That table supplies the V and J calls and clone size; D and trimming were determined from the DNA. The sample includes 150,000 to 200,000 clones, 70% to 85% seen only once; the top ten take roughly 12%.

Sample: peripheral blood. This sequence was found in a man in his fifties who had recovered from COVID-19. This chain uses TRBV28 with TRBJ1-2; D remains unclear. The CDR3 DNA reads TGTGCCAGCACCCTGCGGGGTAGTCGCGGCTACACCTTC. This gives the protein CASTLRGSRGYTF.